A selection of T cell receptor beta chains follows, all from one sample in a study of regulatory T cells in long-lasting Graves disease. MiXCR, applied by TCRdb to the multiplex PCR reads, yields one record per CDR3 protein. Of 450,000 to 650,000 distinct CDR3 sequences in the sample, 15% to 20% were seen once. These data were likewise used in another study, on T cells in Graves' hyperthyroidism and ophthalmopathy.

The specimen comprised peripheral blood mononuclear cells (PBMCs), sampled at new diagnosis, from a patient treated with antithyroid drugs. All receptors derive from a woman aged 35-65 years with Graves disease. The CDR3 runs from the conserved cysteine through the conserved F or W. The D gene is left open where the match is weak. For some rows the clone size is stated as once, few or many, or as a class when expanded; others skip it.

cdr3_aa cdr3_nt clone_size d_call j_call v_call
CASSLVGPSQYF TGCGCCAGCAGCTTGGTGGGCCCTTCCCAGTATTTT many - TRBJ2-3 TRBV5-1
CSARELAGGSYEQYF TGCAGTGCTAGAGAACTAGCGGGGGGTTCATACGAGCAGTACTTC - TRBD2 TRBJ2-7 TRBV20-1
CASSLGSTGLNTEAFF TGCGCCAGCAGCTTGGGATCAACGGGTTTGAACACTGAAGCTTTCTTT - - TRBJ1-1 TRBV5-1
CASSGTGMHNEQFF TGTGCCAGCAGTGGGACAGGGATGCACAATGAGCAGTTCTTC - TRBD1 TRBJ2-1 TRBV2
CASSVEAGMAEKLFF TGTGCCAGCAGCGTAGAGGCGGGAATGGCTGAAAAACTGTTTTTT - - TRBJ1-4 TRBV9
CSAPGVQNYGYTF TGCAGTGCTCCGGGAGTCCAAAACTATGGCTACACCTTC few - TRBJ1-2 TRBV20-1
CASSAVGSSYEQYF TGTGCCAGCAGCGCAGTGGGCAGTTCCTACGAGCAGTACTTC many - TRBJ2-7 TRBV11-1
CASSQGSGPPQHF TGTGCCAGCAGCCAAGGGAGTGGGCCGCCCCAGCATTTT many - TRBJ1-5 TRBV3-1
CASSLSGTGVSPLHF TGTGCCAGCAGCTTGTCCGGGACAGGGGTGTCACCCCTCCACTTT - TRBD1 TRBJ1-6 TRBV7-9
CASEWGGMNTEAFF TGTGCCAGCGAATGGGGTGGGATGAACACTGAAGCTTTCTTT - - TRBJ1-1 TRBV2
CASSLARDRVQYYNEQFF TGTGCCAGCAGTTTAGCGCGGGACAGGGTACAATACTACAATGAGCAGTTCTTC many TRBD1 TRBJ2-1 TRBV12-3/TRBV12-4
CASSLAVTGDTDTQYF TGTGCCAGCAGCTTAGCTGTGACAGGGGACACAGATACGCAGTATTTT - TRBD1 TRBJ2-3 TRBV7-9
CSASIDRAAETQYF TGCAGTGCTAGCATAGACAGGGCGGCAGAGACCCAGTACTTC few TRBD1 TRBJ2-5 TRBV20-1
CASRYSSGGVAYEQYF TGCGCCAGCCGCTACTCCAGCGGGGGGGTTGCCTACGAGCAGTACTTC few TRBD2 TRBJ2-7 TRBV5-1
CASWSDGTEAFF TGTGCCAGCTGGTCGGACGGCACTGAAGCTTTCTTT many - TRBJ1-1 TRBV11-3
CSAWARLAGRDTQYF TGCAGCGCTTGGGCTAGACTAGCGGGGAGAGATACGCAGTATTTT many TRBD2 TRBJ2-3 TRBV29-1
CASSLGGQGGFHEQFF TGTGCCAGCAGCTTAGGGGGACAGGGAGGGTTCCATGAGCAGTTCTTC - TRBD1 TRBJ2-1 TRBV7-2
CATSLGGSLHF TGTGCCACATCTTTAGGGGGATCCCTCCACTTT many - TRBJ1-6 TRBV11-2
CASSPSVAANSPLHF TGTGCCAGCAGCCCCTCGGTTGCCGCGAATTCACCCCTCCACTTT many - TRBJ1-6 TRBV3-1
CAWSDTLTWGGGQPQHF TGTGCCTGGAGTGACACCCTCACGTGGGGGGGGGGTCAGCCCCAGCATTTT - - TRBJ1-5 TRBV30
CASSYIPGGLSTEEQYF TGTGCCAGCAGTTATATCCCAGGGGGACTCTCGACGGAAGAGCAGTACTTC - - TRBJ2-7 TRBV28
CASSIGLFGDTEAFF TGTGCCAGTAGTATAGGTCTGTTTGGAGATACTGAAGCTTTCTTT many - TRBJ1-1 TRBV19
CASSQELARGLYEQYF TGTGCCAGCAGCCAAGAACTGGCCAGGGGGCTCTACGAGCAGTACTTC many TRBD1 TRBJ2-7 TRBV3-1
CAISERNGDTGDTQYF TGTGCCATCAGTGAGAGGAATGGCGACACAGGAGATACGCAGTATTTT many - TRBJ2-3 TRBV10-3
CASSLDFSNRGVTEAFF TGTGCCAGCAGCTTAGACTTCTCGAACAGGGGTGTCACTGAAGCTTTCTTT few TRBD1 TRBJ1-1 TRBV7-2
CASSPGTRGANEQFF TGTGCCAGCTCACCCGGGACTAGAGGGGCGAATGAGCAGTTCTTC - TRBD2 TRBJ2-1 TRBV18
CASSSGSGTQYF TGTGCCAGCTCTTCGGGGAGCGGGACCCAGTACTTC many - TRBJ2-5 TRBV12-3/TRBV12-4
CASSISRVNQPQHF TGTGCCAGTAGTATTAGCAGGGTAAATCAGCCCCAGCATTTT - - TRBJ1-5 TRBV19
CASSQGALGQLNQPQHF TGCGCCAGCAGCCAAGGCGCTCTGGGCCAGCTTAATCAGCCCCAGCATTTT - - TRBJ1-5 TRBV4-1
CASSPVGGGGIQETQYF TGTGCCAGCAGTCCTGTAGGCGGCGGGGGAATCCAAGAGACCCAGTACTTC - TRBD2 TRBJ2-5 TRBV12-3/TRBV12-4